This T cell receptor (beta chain) was captured by sequencing in a study of identical twins. Carrying unique molecular identifiers, the cDNA also gained a universal primer site through template switching. Via MiXCR, TCRdb re-called the 5' RACE reads, giving one row per CDR3 protein. Of about 190,000 distinct CDR3 sequences listed, roughly 15% are singletons. This clonotype was observed a handful of times. With no exceptions, donors were healthy Caucasians. The V segment lost 6 bases and the J segment 3 bases; nucleotides outside the gene matches: 4. The CDR3 spans 13 residues. These data also formed part of another study, on T cells expressing NK-cell markers.

Sequenced: CD8+ T cells sorted from blood. The receptor was isolated from a woman between 18 and 30 years old in good health. This rearrangement joins TRBV12-3 or TRBV12-4 to TRBJ1-1; the match to TRBD1 covers 7 bases. This CDR3 is CASRPTGDTEAFF. The CDR3, as DNA: TGTGCCAGCAGACCCACAGGGGACACTGAAGCTTTCTTT.